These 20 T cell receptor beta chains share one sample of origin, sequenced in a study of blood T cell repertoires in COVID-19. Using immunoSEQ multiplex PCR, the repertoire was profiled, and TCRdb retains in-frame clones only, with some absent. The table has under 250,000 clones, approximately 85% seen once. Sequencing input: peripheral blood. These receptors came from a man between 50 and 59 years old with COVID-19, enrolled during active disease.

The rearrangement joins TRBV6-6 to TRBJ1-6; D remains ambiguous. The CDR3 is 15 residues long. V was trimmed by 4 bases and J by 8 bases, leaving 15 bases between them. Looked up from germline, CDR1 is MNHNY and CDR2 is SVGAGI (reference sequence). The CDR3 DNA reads TGTGCCAGCAGTTCTCAGACTGGTCTGTATTCACCCCTCCACTTT. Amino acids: CASSSQTGLYSPLHF.

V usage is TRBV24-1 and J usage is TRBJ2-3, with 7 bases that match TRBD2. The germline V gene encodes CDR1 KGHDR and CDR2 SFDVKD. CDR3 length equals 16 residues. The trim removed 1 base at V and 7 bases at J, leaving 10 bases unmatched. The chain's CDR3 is CATSDFGGSGVNTQYF. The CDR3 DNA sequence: TGTGCCACCAGTGATTTCGGGGGGAGCGGGGTAAATACGCAGTATTTT.

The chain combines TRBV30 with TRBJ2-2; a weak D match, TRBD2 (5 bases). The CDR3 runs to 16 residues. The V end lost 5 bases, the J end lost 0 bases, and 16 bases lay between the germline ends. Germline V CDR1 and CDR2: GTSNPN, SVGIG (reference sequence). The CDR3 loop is CAWGISIGANTGELFF. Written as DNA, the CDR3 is TGTGCCTGGGGTATTAGCATCGGGGCGAACACCGGGGAGCTGTTTTTT.

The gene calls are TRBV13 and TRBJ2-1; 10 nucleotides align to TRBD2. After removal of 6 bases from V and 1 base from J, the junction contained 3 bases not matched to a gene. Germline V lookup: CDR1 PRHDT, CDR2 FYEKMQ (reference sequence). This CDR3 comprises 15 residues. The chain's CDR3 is CASSQRGGSYNEQFF. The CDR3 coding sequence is TGTGCCAGCAGTCAGCGGGGGGGATCCTACAATGAGCAGTTCTTC. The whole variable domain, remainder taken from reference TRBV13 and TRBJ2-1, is AAGVIQSPRHLIKEKRETATLKCYPIPRHDTVYWYQQGPGQDPQFLISFYEKMQSDKGSIPDRFSAQQFSDYHSELNMSSLELGDSALYFCASSQRGGSYNEQFFGPGTRLTVL.

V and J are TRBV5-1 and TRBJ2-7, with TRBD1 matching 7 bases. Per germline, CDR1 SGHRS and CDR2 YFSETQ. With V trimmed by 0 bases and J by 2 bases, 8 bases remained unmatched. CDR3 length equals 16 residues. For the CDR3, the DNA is TGCGCCAGCAGCTTGGAGACAGGGAACCCCACCTACGAGCAGTACTTC. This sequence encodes CASSLETGNPTYEQYF.

CDR3 DNA: TGTGCCAGCAGCGCAGGCCAGGGGGCTAACTATGGCTACACCTTC. Its protein product is CASSAGQGANYGYTF. This chain joins TRBV9 and TRBJ1-2; 7 nucleotides agree with TRBD1. Germline CDR1 and CDR2: SGDLS and YYNGEE. This CDR3 is 15 amino acids long. After removal of 3 bases from V and 0 bases from J, the junction contained 5 bases not matched to a gene. The variable domain in full, completed from reference TRBV9 and TRBJ1-2, reads DSGVTQTPKHLITATGQRVTLRCSPRSGDLSVYWYQQSLDQGLQFLIQYYNGEERAKGNILERFSAQQFPDLHSELNLSSLELGDSALYFCASSAGQGANYGYTFGSGTRLTVV.

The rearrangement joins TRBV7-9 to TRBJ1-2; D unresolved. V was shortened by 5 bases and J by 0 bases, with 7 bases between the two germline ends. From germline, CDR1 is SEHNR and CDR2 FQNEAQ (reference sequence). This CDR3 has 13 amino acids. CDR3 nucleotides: TGTGCCAGCAGCCTTGGAGCTAACTATGGCTACACCTTC. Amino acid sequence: CASSLGANYGYTF. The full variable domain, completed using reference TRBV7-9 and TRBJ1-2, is DTGVSQNPRHKITKRGQNVTFRCDPISEHNRLYWYRQTLGQGPEFLTYFQNEAQLEKSRLLSDRFSAERPKGSFSTLEIQRTEQGDSAMYLCASSLGANYGYTFGSGTRLTVV.

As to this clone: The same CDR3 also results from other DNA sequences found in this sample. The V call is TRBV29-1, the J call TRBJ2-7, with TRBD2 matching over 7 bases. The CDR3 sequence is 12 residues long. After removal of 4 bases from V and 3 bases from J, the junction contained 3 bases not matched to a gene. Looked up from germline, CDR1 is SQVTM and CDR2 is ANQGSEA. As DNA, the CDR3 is TGCAGCGTTGCGGGCGGGGGCTACGAGCAGTACTTC. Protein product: CSVAGGGYEQYF.

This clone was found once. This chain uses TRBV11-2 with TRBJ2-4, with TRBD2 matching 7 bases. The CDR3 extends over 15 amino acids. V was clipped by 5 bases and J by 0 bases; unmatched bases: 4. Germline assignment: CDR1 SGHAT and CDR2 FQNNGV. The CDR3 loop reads CASSGGGLAKNIQYF. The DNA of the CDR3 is TGTGCCAGCAGCGGCGGGGGACTAGCCAAAAACATTCAGTACTTC.

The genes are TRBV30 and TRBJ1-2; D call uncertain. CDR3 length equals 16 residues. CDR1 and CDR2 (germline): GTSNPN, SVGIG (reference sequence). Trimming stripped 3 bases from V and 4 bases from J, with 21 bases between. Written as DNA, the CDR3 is TGTGCCTGGAGCCCAAAAAGGAGGGCCGCTGGCTATGGCTACACCTTC. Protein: CAWSPKRRAAGYGYTF.

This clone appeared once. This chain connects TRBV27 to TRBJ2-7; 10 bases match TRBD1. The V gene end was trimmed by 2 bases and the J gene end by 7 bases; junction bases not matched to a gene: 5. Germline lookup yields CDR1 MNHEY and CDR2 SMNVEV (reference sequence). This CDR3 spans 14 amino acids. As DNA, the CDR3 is TGTGCCAGCAGTTTAGGGACAGGGGTCGGGGAGCAGTACTTC. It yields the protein CASSLGTGVGEQYF.

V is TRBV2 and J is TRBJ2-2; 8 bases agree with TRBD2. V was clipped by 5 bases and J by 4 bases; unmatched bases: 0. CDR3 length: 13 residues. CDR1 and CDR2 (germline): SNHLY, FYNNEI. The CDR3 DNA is TGTGCCAGCAGTCGGGGGGGCACCGGGGAGCTGTTTTTT. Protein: CASSRGGTGELFF.

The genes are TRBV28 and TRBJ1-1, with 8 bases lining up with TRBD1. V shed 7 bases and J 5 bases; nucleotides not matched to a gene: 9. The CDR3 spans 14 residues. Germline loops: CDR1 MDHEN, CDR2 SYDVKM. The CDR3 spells CASTEDRGWTEAFF. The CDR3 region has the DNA TGTGCCAGCACCGAAGACAGGGGATGGACTGAAGCTTTCTTT.

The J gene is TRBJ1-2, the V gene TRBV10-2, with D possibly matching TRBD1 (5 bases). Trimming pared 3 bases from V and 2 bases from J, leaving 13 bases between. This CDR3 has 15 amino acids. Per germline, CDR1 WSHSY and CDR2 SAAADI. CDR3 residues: CASSDQGLSNYGYTF. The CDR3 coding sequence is TGCGCCAGCAGTGACCAGGGCTTGTCCAACTATGGCTACACCTTC.

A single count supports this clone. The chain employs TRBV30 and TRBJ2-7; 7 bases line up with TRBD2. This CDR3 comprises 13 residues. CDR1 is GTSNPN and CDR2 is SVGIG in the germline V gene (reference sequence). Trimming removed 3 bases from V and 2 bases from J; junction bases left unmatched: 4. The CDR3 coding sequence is TGTGCCTGGAGATACGGGGGGACCTACGAGCAGTACTTC. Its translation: CAWRYGGTYEQYF. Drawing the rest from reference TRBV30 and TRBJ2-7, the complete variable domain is SQTIHQWPATLVQPVGSPLSLECTVEGTSNPNLYWYRQAAGRGLQLLFYSVGIGQISSEVPQNLSASRPQDRQFILSSKKLLLSDSGFYLCAWRYGGTYEQYFGPGTRLTVT.

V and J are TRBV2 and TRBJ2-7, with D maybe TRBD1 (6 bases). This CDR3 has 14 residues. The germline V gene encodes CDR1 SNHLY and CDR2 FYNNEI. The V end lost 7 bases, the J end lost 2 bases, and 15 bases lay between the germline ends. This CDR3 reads CASIDTGSPYEQYF. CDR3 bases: TGTGCCAGCATCGACACAGGGTCGCCCTACGAGCAGTACTTC. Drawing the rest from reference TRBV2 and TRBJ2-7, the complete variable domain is EPEVTQTPSHQVTQMGQEVILRCVPISNHLYFYWYRQILGQKVEFLVSFYNNEISEKSEIFDDQFSVERPDGSNFTLKIRSTKLEDSAMYFCASIDTGSPYEQYFGPGTRLTVT.

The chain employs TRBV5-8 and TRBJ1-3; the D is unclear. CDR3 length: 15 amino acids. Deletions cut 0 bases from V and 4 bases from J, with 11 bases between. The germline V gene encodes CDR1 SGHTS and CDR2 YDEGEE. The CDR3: CASSLALGKGNTIYF. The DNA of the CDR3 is TGTGCCAGCAGCTTGGCCCTCGGGAAGGGAAACACCATATATTTT.

The CDR3 bases are TGCGCCAGCAGCTTGGCCGGGACAGATAGCAATCAGCCCCAGCATTTT. Translating it yields CASSLAGTDSNQPQHF. The chain uses TRBV5-1 and TRBJ1-5; TRBD1 agrees at 7 bases. The CDR3 contains 16 residues. Trimming removed 0 bases from V and 0 bases from J; junction bases left unmatched: 3. Germline V gives CDR1 SGHRS, CDR2 YFSETQ.

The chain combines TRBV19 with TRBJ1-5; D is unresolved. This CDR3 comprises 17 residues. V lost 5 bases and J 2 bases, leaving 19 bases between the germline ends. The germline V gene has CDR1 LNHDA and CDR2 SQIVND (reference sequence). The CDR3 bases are TGTGCCAGTAGTCAGACGGGGAATTTGCTAGGCAATCAGCCCCAGCATTTT. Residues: CASSQTGNLLGNQPQHF.

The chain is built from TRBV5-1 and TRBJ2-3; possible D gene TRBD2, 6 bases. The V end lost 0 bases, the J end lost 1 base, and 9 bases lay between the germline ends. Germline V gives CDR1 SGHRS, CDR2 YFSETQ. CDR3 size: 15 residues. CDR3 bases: TGCGCCAGCAGCTTGGTGCCGGGGGGCACAGATACGCAGTATTTT. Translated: CASSLVPGGTDTQYF.